The clone carrying this T cell receptor (beta chain) was detected many times. The data are from a study of neurological immune-mediated disorders. V was clipped by 5 bases and J by 2 bases, with 11 bases between them. The CDR3 sequence is 14 residues long. The germline V gene encodes CDR1 SEHNR and CDR2 FQNEAQ (reference sequence). Each TCR transcript was tagged with a 10-nucleotide random UMI during 5'RACE. From 15-18 subjects, over 200 million TCR-beta sequences were obtained in each sequencing run. TCRdb analysed the 5' RACE reads with MiXCR anew, one entry per CDR3 protein. The sample lists approximately 15,000 distinct CDR3 sequences, less than 25% occurring once.

V gene TRBV7-9 combines with J gene TRBJ2-3; D may be TRBD1 or TRBD2 (5 bases each). The sample comprised PBMCs. The TCR originated in a man between 45 and 60 years old in good health. This CDR3 reads CASSSRDPTDTQYF. The CDR3 coding sequence is TGTGCCAGCAGCAGCAGGGACCCCACAGATACGCAGTATTTT.